Listed below are T cell receptor beta chains from one sample, sequenced in a study of stem cell transplantation in POMP-related autoinflammatory disease. Clones were sequenced by immunoSEQ multiplex PCR, and TCRdb holds only the in-frame ones, with some missing. The table lists more than 25,000 clones, about 90% of them singletons, with over 0.65% in the top ten. This sample comprised CD4+ T cells from PBMCs, obtained before stem cell transplantation. The receptors shown here come from a human donor with POMP-related autoinflammation and immune dysregulation (PRAID). CDR3s include the opening cysteine and the closing phenylalanine or tryptophan. Fields, in order: CDR3 protein, CDR3 DNA, V gene, J gene, CDR3 length, clone size, D gene. D genes are given only for firm matches. Not all rows give a size; the values are once, few, many and, for expanded clones, a class.

CASSLGPKRGNTEAFF	TGTGCCAGCAGCCTCGGGCCCAAAAGGGGCAACACTGAAGCTTTCTTT	TRBV9	TRBJ1-1	16	NA	NA
CASSSGPLREQYF	TGTGCCAGCAGCTCTGGACCGTTACGCGAGCAGTACTTC	TRBV6-5	TRBJ2-7	13	NA	NA
CASSLSQGARTEAFF	TGTGCCAGCAGCTTATCCCAGGGGGCGAGGACTGAAGCTTTCTTT	TRBV7-9	TRBJ1-1	15	NA	TRBD1
CASSRTAYYGYTF	TGTGCCAGCAGCCGGACGGCCTACTATGGCTACACCTTC	TRBV28	TRBJ1-2	13	NA	NA
CASSLGARPGYEQYF	TGTGCCAGCAGTTTAGGGGCGCGGCCAGGCTACGAGCAGTACTTC	TRBV6-5	TRBJ2-7	15	NA	NA
CSARVTETQYF	TGCAGCGCAAGGGTGACAGAGACCCAGTACTTC	TRBV29-1	TRBJ2-5	11	NA	NA
CASSLVAGDQPQHF	TGCGCCAGCAGCTTGGTGGCAGGGGATCAGCCCCAGCATTTT	TRBV5-1	TRBJ1-5	14	few	NA
CASSLEWGAHVSYEQYF	TGTGCCAGCAGCTTAGAATGGGGGGCACACGTCTCCTACGAGCAGTACTTC	TRBV7-9	TRBJ2-7	17	NA	NA
CASSQLAGGTDTQYF	TGTGCCAGCAGTCAACTAGCGGGTGGCACAGATACGCAGTATTTT	TRBV28	TRBJ2-3	15	NA	TRBD2
CASSLWGAGANVLTF	TGTGCCAGCAGCTTGTGGGGGGCTGGGGCCAACGTCCTGACTTTC	TRBV5-4	TRBJ2-6	15	NA	NA
CASSLRGLDEKLFF	TGTGCCAGCAGCTTGCGGGGGCTAGATGAAAAACTGTTTTTT	TRBV7-9	TRBJ1-4	14	NA	NA
CASSGLVSNTEAFF	TGTGCCAGCAGCGGACTCGTTTCGAACACTGAAGCTTTCTTT	TRBV5-5	TRBJ1-1	14	NA	NA
CASRQTEGSYEQYF	TGTGCCAGCAGACAGACAGAGGGCTCCTACGAGCAGTACTTC	TRBV2	TRBJ2-7	14	once	NA
CASSLKVLSTDTQYF	TGTGCCAGCAGTTTAAAGGTCCTTAGCACAGATACGCAGTATTTT	TRBV27	TRBJ2-3	15	NA	NA
CASSFSEPGYEQYF	TGTGCCAGCAGTTTTTCCGAGCCGGGCTACGAGCAGTACTTC	TRBV28	TRBJ2-7	14	once	NA
CASSQRGGPQETQYF	TGCGCCAGCAGCCAACGGGGGGGCCCCCAAGAGACCCAGTACTTC	TRBV4-1	TRBJ2-5	15	NA	TRBD2